What follows describes a single T cell receptor beta chain. Using immunoSEQ multiplex PCR, the repertoire was profiled, and TCRdb retains in-frame clones only, with some absent. The table records 95,000 or so clones, approximately 88% of them present only once. This sample is part of a study of blood T cell repertoires in COVID-19. Between the trimmed V and J ends, which lost 7 bases and 0 bases, there was a span of 10 bases. Germline CDR1 is LNHDA and CDR2 is SQIVND (reference sequence). The CDR3 sequence is 14 residues long. The TCR originated in a woman in her 70s with acute or convalescent COVID-19. Sequenced material: peripheral blood. This rearrangement joins TRBV19 to TRBJ1-3; D ambiguous. CDR3 in DNA: TGTGCCAGTAACAATGGGCCCTCTGGAAACACCATATATTTT. Its translation is CASNNGPSGNTIYF.